This T cell receptor (beta chain) comes out of a study of STAT5B mutations in CD4+ large granular lymphocyte leukemia. The study, taken as a whole, reports: No patients shared main leukemic clonotypes, though around 25% appeared at low frequency elsewhere. Patient CD4-sorted repertoires looked more clonal than healthy CD4+ repertoires, even without putative leukemic clones.

This was a survey-level run. Using immunoSEQ multiplex PCR, the repertoire was profiled, and TCRdb retains in-frame clones only, with some absent. The sample carries 30,000 to 40,000 clones, more than 65% recorded once. Turning to this clone: The antigen is undetermined.

Specimen: CD4+ T cells from blood buffy coats. The sequence was obtained from a human donor in good health.

The CDR3 DNA reads as TGTGCCAGCAGCTTGGAACTAGGAGGCTACAATGAGCAGTTCTTC. Amino acid sequence: CASSLELGGYNEQFF. V usage is TRBV5-4 and J usage is TRBJ2-1, with D possibly being TRBD2 (5 bases). The CDR3 is made up of 15 amino acids. The germline V and J ends were trimmed by 0 bases and 3 bases, with 10 bases remaining between them. Germline CDR1 reads SGHNT; CDR2 reads YYREEE (reference sequence). Drawing the rest from reference TRBV5-4 and TRBJ2-1, the complete variable domain is ETGVTQSPTHLIKTRGQQVTLRCSSQSGHNTVSWYQQALGQGPQFIFQYYREEENGRGNFPPRFSGLQFPNYSSELNVNALELDDSALYLCASSLELGGYNEQFFGPGTRLTVL.